These 11 T cell receptor beta chains share one sample of origin, sequenced in a study of CD4 and CD8 cells across lung adenocarcinoma regions. TCRdb itself ran the PCR reads through MiXCR, one entry per CDR3 protein. The sample holds some 20,000 distinct CDR3 sequences; 54% are singletons and the top ten take around 25%. Specimen: CD8+ T cells from the center of a lung tumor. The receptors stem from a female donor with lung adenocarcinoma. The CD4 and CD8 labels of this study may be unreliable.

In its sample, this clonotype ranks as medium-sized. The chain has TRBV6-5 and TRBJ2-1; 14 bases line up with TRBD2. Germline CDR1 is MNHEY and CDR2 is SVGAGI. This CDR3 has 13 amino acids. CDR3 in DNA: TGTGCTACGGGACTAGCGGGAGACGGGGAGCAGTTCTTC. Its protein product is CATGLAGDGEQFF.

This clonotype was observed a few times. The chain has TRBV10-3 and TRBJ1-4; 7 nucleotides agree with TRBD1. CDR3 length equals 14 residues. Germline trimming cut 3 bases from V and 7 bases from J; bases unmatched to any gene: 5. Germline V gene data show CDR1 as ENHRY and CDR2 as SYGVKD. CDR3 nucleotide sequence: TGTGCCATCAGTGAAGAGGGGGCCAGTGAAAAACTGTTTTTT. Its translation: CAISEEGASEKLFF.

In this sample, this clonotype turned up a few times. One base away lies a much larger clone, so this may be a sequencing read error. This chain's CDR3 is CASSLFYLAGQETQFF. CDR3 coding DNA: TGTGCCAGCAGTTTATTTTACCTAGCGGGACAAGAGACCCAGTTCTTC. This sequence joins TRBV27 and TRBJ2-1; 9 nucleotides match TRBD2. This CDR3 has 16 amino acids. CDR1 and CDR2 (germline): MNHEY, SMNVEV (reference sequence). With 1 base clipped from V and 13 bases from J, the junction kept 14 bases outside the gene matches.

At least ten counts were recorded for this clonotype. This chain uses TRBV12-3 or TRBV12-4 with TRBJ2-5; D assignment may be TRBD1 or TRBD2 (5 bases each). Trimming removed 5 bases from V and 4 bases from J, with 14 bases in between. This CDR3 is built from 14 residues. The CDR3 reads CASSPGTLGETQYF. The CDR3 nucleotides read TGTGCCAGCAGTCCCGGGACCCTAGGAGAGACCCAGTACTTC.

This clonotype was picked up many times. The chain is built from TRBV14 and TRBJ2-1; perhaps TRBD2 as D (6 bases). Trimming took 3 bases from V and 9 from J, leaving 21 bases between them. The CDR3 is 16 residues long. CDR1 and CDR2 from the germline V gene are SGHDN and FVKESK. The CDR3 protein is CASSQHTGTPGSEQFF. The CDR3 region has the DNA TGTGCCAGCAGCCAGCACACCGGGACTCCCGGCAGTGAGCAGTTCTTC.

This clonotype has only a few counts. The chain is built from TRBV27 and TRBJ1-2, with D tentatively TRBD1 (6 bases). V shed 4 bases and J shed 8 bases, with 14 bases lying between them. Germline V CDR1 and CDR2: MNHEY, SMNVEV (reference sequence). CDR3 size: 13 residues. CDR3 coding DNA: TGTGCCAGCAGTTCCCAAGACAGGAAGGGCTACACCTTC. This sequence encodes CASSSQDRKGYTF.

This clonotype has just one count. The chain employs TRBV10-3 and TRBJ2-4; D is uncertain. The V end lost 10 bases, the J end lost 13 bases, and 26 bases lay between the germline ends. Germline CDR1 is ENHRY and CDR2 is SYGVKD. The CDR3 runs 14 residues. CDR3 nucleotides: TGTGCCACCAACGTCCCGCGTCACGGAAACACCCAGTACTTC. Translating it yields CATNVPRHGNTQYF.

This chain joins TRBV27 and TRBJ2-5; a weak D match, TRBD1 (6 bases). Trimming removed 11 bases from V and 4 bases from J, with 23 bases in between. This CDR3 has 15 amino acids. CDR1 is MNHEY and CDR2 is SMNVEV in the germline V gene (reference sequence). The CDR3 is CAGGFGGSDPETQYF. The CDR3 coding sequence is TGTGCCGGGGGTTTTGGGGGCAGTGACCCAGAGACCCAGTACTTC.

This clonotype has only a few counts. The chain is built from TRBV6-5 and TRBJ1-3, with no clear D. The CDR3 sequence is 15 residues long. From germline, CDR1 is MNHEY and CDR2 SVGAGI. The V end was cut by 1 base, the J end by 2 bases, with 9 bases between. The chain's CDR3 is CASSYLPGPGNTIYF. The CDR3 coding sequence is TGTGCCAGCAGTTACTTGCCAGGCCCTGGAAACACCATATATTTT.

This sequence joins TRBV4-1 and TRBJ2-5, with D tentatively TRBD1 or TRBD2 (6 bases each). The J call may be in error: the DNA end matches TRBJ2-1 better. Germline CDR1 is MGHRA and CDR2 is YSYEKL. CDR3 length: 16 residues. Here the CDR3 reads CASSQGEAGTNNEQFF. The CDR3, as DNA: TGCGCCAGCAGCCAAGGTGAGGCGGGGACAAACAATGAGCAGTTCTTC.

This clonotype showed up just a few times. The chain uses TRBV27 and TRBJ2-1; 14 bases map to TRBD2. The CDR3 extends over 19 amino acids. V shed 4 bases, J shed 8 bases, and the junction held 16 bases outside the gene matches. In germline, CDR1 is MNHEY, CDR2 SMNVEV (reference sequence). DNA of the CDR3: TGTGCCAGCAGTTCCCGACTAGCGGGAGGGCCGGGTGTTCTCGATGAGCAGTTCTTC. Its translation: CASSSRLAGGPGVLDEQFF.